This T cell receptor (beta chain) was captured in a study of T cell repertoires in cytomegalovirus infection. About the research overall: A matching HLA type, together with CMV infection, was signaled by public TCR beta signatures. Broader study findings: CMV-specific TCR beta clonotypes restricted by HLA-C dominated the ex vivo response. The cumulative frequency of public TCR beta families distinguished individuals who carried CMV together with the relevant HLA.

TCRdb re-called the reads with MiXCR, one entry per CDR3 protein. Of under 600,000 distinct CDR3 sequences listed, 16% are singletons. The J segment lost 6 bases and the V segment lost 5 bases, leaving 8 bases of the junction unmatched. The CDR3 contains 14 residues. The germline V gene has CDR1 SGHTA and CDR2 FQGNSA. This clonotype was observed at least ten times. Its cognate antigen is unknown. Input material: CD8+ T cells from PBMCs. The V gene is TRBV7-2, the J gene TRBJ1-2; 8 bases match TRBD1. The TCR was taken from a human donor in good health (CMV status not recorded). Some clones in this sample may be carry-over from other donors' samples. CDR3 residues: CASSPRTGRDGYTF. The CDR3 nucleotides read TGTGCCAGCAGCCCCCGGACAGGGCGGGATGGCTACACCTTC.